The rows below give T cell receptor beta chains drawn from one sample of a study of vaccination and CD4 T cells after COVID-19. In TCRdb, the PCR reads were re-called with MiXCR into one record per CDR3 protein. Of 3,600 or so distinct CDR3 sequences detected, about 15% appear once; the ten largest clones hold roughly 15%. Their specific antigens are unknown. The sequencing input was CD4+ T cells from blood, cultured in vitro. The receptors stem from a human donor who had recovered from COVID-19. CDR3s include the opening cysteine and the closing phenylalanine or tryptophan. Fields, in order: D gene, V gene, J gene, clone size, CDR3 protein, CDR3 DNA. A D gene is named only where the DNA matches it firmly. Size is omitted from some rows. Given values are once, few, many or a class for expanded clones.

>-|TRBV6-1|TRBJ1-6|-
CASSERKLGLDNSPLHF
TGTGCCAGCAGTGAAAGGAAGCTGGGCCTCGATAATTCACCCCTCCACTTT
>TRBD2|TRBV20-1|TRBJ2-3|few
CSALGLAGVTDTQYF
TGCAGTGCTCTCGGCTTAGCGGGGGTCACAGATACGCAGTATTTT
>-|TRBV20-1|TRBJ2-3|-
CSAMGRGETDTQYF
TGCAGTGCTATGGGCAGGGGAGAGACAGATACGCAGTATTTT
>-|TRBV19|TRBJ2-3|-
CASAITDTQYF
TGTGCCAGTGCAATCACAGATACGCAGTATTTT
>TRBD1|TRBV5-4|TRBJ2-7|few
CASSKEDRDLSYEQYF
TGTGCCAGCAGCAAAGAAGACAGGGATCTCTCCTACGAGCAGTACTTC
>-|TRBV4-1|TRBJ1-1|few
CASSPGERPGAEAFF
TGCGCCAGCAGCCCAGGGGAGCGTCCTGGGGCTGAAGCTTTCTTT
>-|TRBV29-1|TRBJ2-1|-
CSVEDPTYNEQFF
TGCAGCGTTGAAGATCCCACCTACAATGAGCAGTTCTTC
>TRBD1|TRBV5-6|TRBJ1-2|-
CASSFRGVISGRGYTF
TGTGCCAGCAGCTTCAGGGGGGTCATATCTGGTCGTGGCTACACCTTC
>TRBD2|TRBV11-2|TRBJ2-3|-
CASSALAGGRDTQYF
TGTGCCAGCAGCGCTCTAGCGGGGGGAAGGGATACGCAGTATTTT
>TRBD1|TRBV30|TRBJ1-1|few
CAWSVTWKTGGANTEAFF
TGTGCCTGGAGTGTAACGTGGAAGACAGGGGGCGCGAACACTGAAGCTTTCTTT
>TRBD2|TRBV14|TRBJ2-5|few
CASSQGGFWPASGGEETQYF
TGTGCCAGCAGCCAAGGAGGTTTCTGGCCGGCTAGCGGGGGGGAAGAGACCCAGTACTTC
>-|TRBV7-2|TRBJ2-3|-
CASSSPIVPSTDTQYF
TGTGCCAGCAGCTCACCTATAGTGCCTTCCACAGATACGCAGTATTTT
>-|TRBV9|TRBJ1-1|-
CASSVVSNTEAFF
TGTGCCAGCAGCGTAGTGTCGAACACTGAAGCTTTCTTT
>-|TRBV12-3/TRBV12-4|TRBJ1-1|few
CASTPGSPTEAFF
TGTGCCAGCACGCCCGGGAGTCCCACTGAAGCTTTCTTT
>TRBD1|TRBV12-5|TRBJ1-1|-
CASGSGGGNTEAFF
TGTGCTAGTGGTTCAGGGGGGGGGAACACTGAAGCTTTCTTT
>-|TRBV20-1|TRBJ1-5|medium-sized
CSATDSPYSNQPQHF
TGCAGTGCTACCGACAGCCCTTATAGCAATCAGCCCCAGCATTTT
>TRBD2|TRBV27|TRBJ2-7|-
CASSPSSSGGNSYGQYF
TGTGCCAGCAGTCCCTCATCCAGCGGGGGTAACTCCTACGGGCAGTACTTC
>-|TRBV2|TRBJ1-4|few
CASRRRDSTNEKLFF
TGTGCCAGCAGACGACGAGATTCAACTAATGAAAAACTGTTTTTT
>-|TRBV6-1|TRBJ2-2|-
CASNFGSRATGELFF
TGTGCCAGCAATTTCGGGTCCCGAGCCACCGGGGAGCTGTTTTTT
>-|TRBV30|TRBJ1-1|large
CAWNGAEAFF
TGTGCCTGGAATGGCGCTGAAGCTTTCTTT
>-|TRBV6-1|TRBJ2-1|-
CASSRPGNPEQFF
TGTGCCAGCAGTCGCCCCGGGAACCCTGAGCAGTTCTTC
>TRBD1|TRBV11-2|TRBJ2-2|few
CASSLAGRQGTGELFF
TGTGCCAGCAGCTTAGCCGGTAGACAGGGCACCGGGGAGCTGTTTTTT
>TRBD2|TRBV20-1|TRBJ2-2|-
CSAPTSGGASGELFF
TGCAGTGCTCCCACTAGCGGGGGGGCCAGCGGGGAGCTGTTTTTT
>-|TRBV2|TRBJ2-5|medium-sized
CASRRDRHIETQYF
TGTGCCAGCAGACGGGATAGACATATCGAGACCCAGTACTTC
>TRBD2|TRBV5-4|TRBJ2-7|-
CASSPGGGHLSEQYF
TGTGCCAGCAGCCCCGGCGGGGGGCATCTCTCCGAGCAGTACTTC
>-|TRBV30|TRBJ1-1|-
CAWSVGNTEAFF
TGTGCCTGGAGTGTGGGTAACACTGAAGCTTTCTTT
>TRBD1|TRBV6-1|TRBJ2-7|few
CASSERGRGRYEQYF
TGTGCCAGCAGTGAACGCGGAAGGGGGCGCTACGAGCAGTACTTC
>-|TRBV7-9|TRBJ1-5|medium-sized
CASSLADFNQPQHF
TGTGCCAGCAGCTTAGCAGACTTCAATCAGCCCCAGCATTTT
>-|TRBV19|TRBJ1-1|medium-sized
CASSFPNTEAFF
TGTGCCAGTAGCTTCCCGAACACTGAAGCTTTCTTT
>TRBD2|TRBV2|TRBJ2-5|few
CASSGAGGKTQYF
TGTGCCAGCAGTGGGGCGGGGGGGAAGACCCAGTACTTC
>-|TRBV7-2|TRBJ2-1|-
CASSLAAYSSYNEQFF
TGTGCCAGCAGCTTAGCCGCCTATAGCTCCTACAATGAGCAGTTCTTC
>-|TRBV12-5|TRBJ1-5|-
CASGLTGWQPQHF
TGTGCTAGTGGTTTGACAGGGTGGCAGCCCCAGCATTTT
>-|TRBV5-6|TRBJ2-4|-
CASSLDYRENIQYF
TGTGCCAGCAGCTTGGATTACAGAGAAAACATTCAGTACTTC
>-|TRBV5-5|TRBJ2-1|-
CASSFLGGSYNEQFF
TGTGCCAGCAGCTTCTTAGGGGGGTCCTACAATGAGCAGTTCTTC
>-|TRBV11-3|TRBJ2-1|once
CASSLGRGMGYNEQFF
TGTGCCAGCAGCTTAGGCCGGGGCATGGGGTACAATGAGCAGTTCTTC
>TRBD2|TRBV30|TRBJ2-7|-
CAWSRITSGGYEQYF
TGTGCCTGGAGTAGGATCACTAGCGGGGGCTACGAGCAGTACTTC
>-|TRBV2|TRBJ1-6|-
CASTPTDHGNSPLHF
TGTGCCAGCACCCCTACAGACCATGGGAATTCACCCCTCCACTTT
>-|TRBV21-1|TRBJ1-1|medium-sized
CASSKGSGETEAFF
TGTGCCAGCAGCAAAGGATCAGGGGAAACTGAAGCTTTCTTT
>TRBD1|TRBV11-2|TRBJ2-7|medium-sized
CASSLQTGNYEQYF
TGTGCCAGCAGCCTCCAGACAGGGAACTACGAGCAGTACTTC
>TRBD2|TRBV20-1|TRBJ2-3|medium-sized
CSALGTSGVTDTQYF
TGCAGTGCTCTCGGGACTAGCGGGGTTACAGATACGCAGTATTTT
>-|TRBV5-1|TRBJ2-1|few
CASSVRDSSYNEQFF
TGCGCCAGCAGCGTCCGGGACTCATCCTACAATGAGCAGTTCTTC
>TRBD1|TRBV19|TRBJ1-1|-
CASSFHPTGGNTEAFF
TGTGCCAGTAGTTTCCACCCGACAGGGGGGAACACTGAAGCTTTCTTT
>TRBD1|TRBV4-2|TRBJ1-2|medium-sized
CASSQVGEGSGGRGYTF
TGTGCCAGCAGCCAAGTAGGAGAAGGTTCAGGGGGCAGGGGCTACACCTTC
>TRBD2|TRBV10-1|TRBJ2-3|few
CASSSGGGTDTQYF
TGCGCCAGCAGCAGCGGGGGGGGCACAGATACGCAGTATTTT
>-|TRBV12-3/TRBV12-4|TRBJ2-3|-
CASRPSSGTQYF
TGTGCCAGCAGACCCTCTTCAGGTACGCAGTATTTT
>TRBD1|TRBV19|TRBJ1-2|large
CATSDRGLSNYGYTF
TGTGCCACCTCGGACAGGGGGCTTTCTAACTATGGCTACACCTTC
>TRBD1|TRBV27|TRBJ1-1|-
CASSRPGTGYGTEAFF
TGTGCCAGCAGTCGTCCCGGGACAGGGTACGGAACTGAAGCTTTCTTT
>TRBD1|TRBV10-3|TRBJ2-7|-
CAINPTGKTNEQYF
TGTGCCATCAACCCGACAGGGAAGACGAACGAGCAGTACTTC
>-|TRBV15|TRBJ1-5|medium-sized
CATSRKGNQPQHF
TGTGCCACCAGCAGGAAAGGCAATCAGCCCCAGCATTTT
>TRBD2|TRBV7-3|TRBJ2-3|-
CASSPRERDTQYF
TGTGCCAGCAGCCCGCGGGAGCGTGATACGCAGTATTTT
>-|TRBV7-9|TRBJ1-6|few
CASSLASYNSPLHF
TGTGCCAGCAGCTTAGCAAGCTATAATTCACCCCTCCACTTT